The 2 T cell receptor beta chains given below trace back to one sample, sequenced in a study of blood T cell repertoires in COVID-19. Method: immunoSEQ multiplex PCR; TCRdb's copy keeps in-frame clones and lacks some. The repertoire has around 200,000 clones, roughly 85% of them found once; the top ten carry around 19%. Sequencing used PBMCs or T cells enriched from blood (not recorded which). Receptors were obtained from a man aged 35 to 55 who had recovered from COVID-19.

The V and J genes are TRBV6-2 or TRBV6-3 and TRBJ1-5; a weak D match, TRBD1 (5 bases). V was clipped by 0 bases and J by 5 bases, with 8 bases between them. This CDR3 is built from 14 residues. Germline-derived CDR1 and CDR2 are MNHEY and SVGEGT. CDR3 sequence: CASSYSSRDQPQHF. As DNA, the CDR3 is TGTGCCAGCAGTTACTCTTCCAGGGATCAGCCCCAGCATTTT.

The V and J genes are TRBV5-1 and TRBJ2-2; 7 bases line up with TRBD2. The junction had 3 bases not matched to a gene; V was cut back by 4 bases and J by 6 bases. The V gene's germline CDR1 is SGHRS and CDR2 YFSETQ. CDR3 length equals 13 residues. DNA for the CDR3: TGCGCCAGCAGCGGCGGGAGAGCCGGGGAGCTGTTTTTT. Translated, it gives CASSGGRAGELFF.